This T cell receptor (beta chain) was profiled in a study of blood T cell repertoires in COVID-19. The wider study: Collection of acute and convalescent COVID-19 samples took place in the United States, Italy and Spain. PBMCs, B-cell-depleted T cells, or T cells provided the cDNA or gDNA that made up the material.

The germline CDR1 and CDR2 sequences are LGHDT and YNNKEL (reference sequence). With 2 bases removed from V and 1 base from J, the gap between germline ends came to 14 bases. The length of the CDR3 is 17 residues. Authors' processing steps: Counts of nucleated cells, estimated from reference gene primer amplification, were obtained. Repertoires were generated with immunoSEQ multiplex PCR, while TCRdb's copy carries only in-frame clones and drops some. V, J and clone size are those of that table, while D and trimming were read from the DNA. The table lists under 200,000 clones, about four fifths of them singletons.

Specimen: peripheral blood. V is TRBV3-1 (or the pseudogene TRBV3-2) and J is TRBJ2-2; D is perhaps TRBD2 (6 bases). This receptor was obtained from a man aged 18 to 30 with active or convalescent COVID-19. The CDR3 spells CASSQLGGNLNTGELFF. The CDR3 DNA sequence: TGTGCCAGCAGCCAACTTGGGGGGAATTTGAACACCGGGGAGCTGTTTTTT.